The clone carrying this T cell receptor beta chain was found many times. The antigen remains unidentified. This sample is drawn from a study of T cell repertoires in cytomegalovirus infection. Germline V gene lookup returns CDR1 SGHVS and CDR2 FNYEAQ. The V end lost 4 bases, the J end lost 2 bases, and 12 bases lay between the germline ends. This CDR3 is built from 15 residues. Regarding the study as a whole: Carriers of CMV and the relevant HLA type were discriminated by public TCR beta frequency.

TCRdb used MiXCR to reprocess the reads, holding one entry per CDR3 protein. Of around 69,000 distinct CDR3 sequences detected, less than 30% appear once; the ten largest clones hold roughly 65%. This TCR was recovered from a human donor in good health (CMV status not recorded). Some clones in this sample may be carry-over from other donors' samples. The chain uses TRBV7-6 and TRBJ1-3; maybe TRBD1 (5 bases). The specimen was CD8+ T cells from cultured PBMCs, collected from culture after CMV antigen stimulation. The CDR3 protein is CASSSGVGTGNTIYF. CDR3 bases: TGTGCCAGCAGCTCGGGGGTCGGTACTGGAAACACCATATATTTT. Full variable domain (remainder filled in from reference TRBV7-6 and TRBJ1-3): GAGVSQSPRYKVTKRGQDVALRCDPISGHVSLYWYRQALGQGPEFLTYFNYEAQQDKSGLPNDRFSAERPEGSISTLTIQRTEQRDSAMYRCASSSGVGTGNTIYFGEGSWLTVV.